A single sample is the source of the 12 T cell receptor beta chains below, sequenced in a study of blood T cells in healthy people across ages. A sample-barcoded 5' primer and a J-beta primer mix were used in a second PCR of roughly 7 to 12 cycles. One entry per CDR3 protein results from TCRdb running MiXCR on the 5' RACE reads. Of roughly 1,000,000 distinct CDR3 sequences in the sample, around 25% were seen once. The same data also contributed to another study, on T cells of mothers and their children.

Sample: blood. The origin of the receptors is a girl aged 2 to 10 in good health.

This chain links TRBV13 with TRBJ2-3; D possibly corresponds to TRBD1 (6 bases). The CDR3 has 16 residues. Germline loops: CDR1 PRHDT, CDR2 FYEKMQ (reference sequence). Trimming stripped 5 bases from V and 5 bases from J, with 20 bases between. Here the CDR3 DNA reads TGTGCCAGCAGCCACCGATCGGGCCCACAGGGAGATACGCAGTATTTT. This sequence encodes CASSHRSGPQGDTQYF. Full variable domain (rest looked up from reference TRBV13 and TRBJ2-3): AAGVIQSPRHLIKEKRETATLKCYPIPRHDTVYWYQQGPGQDPQFLISFYEKMQSDKGSIPDRFSAQQFSDYHSELNMSSLELGDSALYFCASSHRSGPQGDTQYFGPGTRLTVL.

The V gene is TRBV15, the J gene TRBJ2-4; possible D gene TRBD2, 7 bases. Trimming removed 1 base at V and 5 bases at J, with 12 bases between. CDR1 is LNHNV, CDR2 YYDKDF, per germline (reference sequence). The CDR3 spans 15 residues. In DNA form, the CDR3 reads TGTGCCACCAGCAGAGGTTCGGGGGGCCAAAACATTCAGTACTTC. This sequence encodes CATSRGSGGQNIQYF.

This clonotype was seen only a few times. This chain links TRBV29-1 with TRBJ2-5, with a weak D call TRBD2 (5 bases). This CDR3 has 13 residues. Germline CDR1 SQVTM, CDR2 ANQGSEA. The CDR3 here is CGFRETALETQYF. In DNA form, the CDR3 reads TGCGGTTTTCGGGAAACTGCTCTTGAGACCCAGTACTTC.

The chain carries TRBV6-6 and TRBJ1-1; no definite D call. The CDR3 covers 15 residues. Germline loops: CDR1 MNHNY, CDR2 SVGAGI (reference sequence). V was shortened by 5 bases and J by 0 bases, with 13 bases between the two germline ends. CDR3 residues: CASSPLIGLNTEAFF. The DNA for the CDR3 is TGTGCCAGCAGTCCACTCATCGGGCTGAACACTGAAGCTTTCTTT.

The table lists this clonotype with a few counts. The chain has TRBV3-1 and TRBJ2-1; 7 bases agree with TRBD2. J was trimmed by 0 bases and V by 4 bases; bases with no gene match: 3. CDR3 size: 15 residues. Germline V gives CDR1 LGHDT, CDR2 YNNKEL (reference sequence). The chain's CDR3 is CASSPSSGSYNEQFF. CDR3 sequence (DNA): TGTGCCAGCAGCCCCTCTAGCGGCTCCTACAATGAGCAGTTCTTC.

V usage is TRBV29-1 and J usage is TRBJ2-7; D remains ambiguous. This CDR3 spans 13 amino acids. V was clipped by 2 bases and J by 3 bases, with 11 bases between them. CDR1 is SQVTM, CDR2 ANQGSEA, per germline. The CDR3: CSVETELGYEQYF. CDR3 DNA: TGCAGCGTTGAAACAGAACTGGGCTACGAGCAGTACTTC.

This sequence joins TRBV4-1 and TRBJ2-5, with TRBD1 matching 9 bases. Gene TRBJ2-7 matches the end of the DNA better, so the J call may be wrong. The CDR3 spans 14 residues. CDR1 is MGHRA, CDR2 YSYEKL, per germline. CDR3 sequence: CASRPAGQGSEQYF. The CDR3 nucleotides are TGCGCCAGCAGACCCGCCGGACAGGGGTCCGAGCAGTACTTC.

V usage is TRBV12-3 or TRBV12-4 and J usage is TRBJ2-5, with 7 bases lining up with TRBD1. Germline trimming cut 6 bases from V and 5 bases from J; bases unmatched to any gene: 12. There are 15 residues in the CDR3. The CDR3 protein is CASSRRTGHGETQYF. The CDR3 coding sequence is TGTGCCAGCAGCCGTCGGACAGGCCATGGGGAGACCCAGTACTTC.

This sequence joins TRBV10-3 and TRBJ2-3, with D tentatively TRBD2 (5 bases). Germline V gene sequence: CDR1 ENHRY, CDR2 SYGVKD. The CDR3 totals 12 residues. The V end lost 4 bases, the J end lost 4 bases, and 6 bases lay between the germline ends. In DNA form, the CDR3 reads TGTGCCATCAGTGTACTAGCAGATACGCAGTATTTT. Protein: CAISVLADTQYF.

This chain links TRBV6-1 with TRBJ2-1; 9 positions match TRBD2. V shed 5 bases, J shed 6 bases, and the junction held 17 bases outside the gene matches. The CDR3 consists of 18 residues. Germline CDR1 MNHNS, CDR2 SASEGT. The CDR3 sequence is CASSPREGQREAGNEQFF. The CDR3 nucleotides are TGTGCCAGCAGTCCCCGGGAAGGCCAGCGGGAGGCGGGCAATGAGCAGTTCTTC.

In this sample, this clonotype turned up once. The chain links TRBV19 to TRBJ2-5; 11 nucleotides align to TRBD2. The end of the DNA aligns better with TRBJ2-1, so the J call may be wrong. CDR3 length equals 15 residues. CDR1 and CDR2 (germline): LNHDA, SQIVND (reference sequence). CDR3 protein: CASKKFTSGSNEQFF. The CDR3 coding sequence is TGTGCCAGTAAAAAATTTACTAGCGGGAGCAATGAGCAGTTCTTC.

V usage is TRBV20-1 and J usage is TRBJ2-1, with 9 bases identical to TRBD1. The assigned J gene may be wrong: the sequence end matches TRBJ2-7 better. There are 12 residues in the CDR3. Germline CDR1 reads DFQATT; CDR2 reads SNEGSKA (reference sequence). CDR3 amino acids: CSAGTGTYEQYF. The CDR3 bases are TGCAGTGCCGGGACAGGGACGTACGAGCAGTACTTC.